Listed below are T cell receptor beta chains from one sample, sequenced in a study of shared clonotypes between healthy human individuals. Libraries were prepared by immunoSEQ multiplex PCR; TCRdb keeps only in-frame clonotypes and omits some of them. The sample yields 1.5 million to 2.5 million clones, about 95% seen once. The sequencing sample was made of naive CD8+ T cells sorted from blood. Receptor source: a man aged 18 to 30 in good health. Both conserved end residues are part of each CDR3. The order of the fields is CDR3 protein, CDR3 DNA, clone size, J gene, V gene, D gene. A D gene is named only where the DNA matches it firmly. Size is stated for part of the rows, as once, few or many counts, or as a class when the clone is expanded.

CDR3: CASATISEKDTQYF
DNA: TGTGCCAGTGCAACGATTAGCGAAAAAGATACGCAGTATTTT
size: NA
J: TRBJ2-3
V: TRBV19
D: NA

CDR3: CASSLKRYTGELFF
DNA: TGTGCCAGCAGTCTTAAAAGATACACCGGGGAGCTGTTTTTT
size: NA
J: TRBJ2-2
V: TRBV6-6
D: NA

CDR3: CASSSPPHSQETQYF
DNA: TGTGCCAGCAGCTCCCCCCCACATTCCCAAGAGACCCAGTACTTC
size: NA
J: TRBJ2-5
V: TRBV6-6
D: NA

CDR3: CASSQPVAFF
DNA: TGTGCCAGCAGTCAGCCCGTTGCTTTCTTT
size: NA
J: TRBJ1-1
V: TRBV6-5
D: NA

CDR3: CASSGLNLVSDLSYNEQFF
DNA: TGTGCCAGCTCTGGACTCAACCTTGTCTCGGACCTCTCCTACAATGAGCAGTTCTTC
size: NA
J: TRBJ2-1
V: TRBV28
D: NA

CDR3: CASSFHPGQGETDTQYF
DNA: TGTGCCAGCAGCTTTCACCCCGGGCAGGGGGAAACAGATACGCAGTATTTT
size: NA
J: TRBJ2-3
V: TRBV13
D: TRBD1

CDR3: CASRTSDGVETQYF
DNA: TGTGCCAGCCGGACTAGCGATGGCGTGGAGACCCAGTACTTC
size: NA
J: TRBJ2-5
V: TRBV6-5
D: TRBD2

CDR3: CAISDLTGYEQYF
DNA: TGTGCCATCAGTGATTTAACAGGGTACGAGCAGTACTTC
size: NA
J: TRBJ2-7
V: TRBV10-3
D: NA

CDR3: CASSLGVFGRDEAFF
DNA: TGTGCCAGCAGCTTAGGGGTTTTCGGCCGAGATGAAGCTTTCTTT
size: NA
J: TRBJ1-1
V: TRBV11-1
D: NA

CDR3: CASRGGFTGDNSPLHF
DNA: TGTGCCAGCAGGGGAGGCTTTACAGGCGATAATTCACCCCTCCACTTT
size: few
J: TRBJ1-6
V: TRBV27
D: NA

CDR3: CATSRDRHGEAFF
DNA: TGTGCCACCAGCAGAGATCGGCATGGGGAAGCTTTCTTT
size: NA
J: TRBJ1-1
V: TRBV15
D: NA

CDR3: CASSDTSGRALSSYNEQFF
DNA: TGTGCCAGCAGTGATACTAGCGGGAGGGCTCTAAGCTCCTACAATGAGCAGTTCTTC
size: NA
J: TRBJ2-1
V: TRBV2
D: TRBD2

CDR3: CASSEGGQGRYEQYF
DNA: TGTGCCAGCAGCGAGGGGGGACAGGGCCGGTACGAGCAGTACTTC
size: NA
J: TRBJ2-7
V: TRBV13
D: TRBD1

CDR3: CATSRDIGTGGTEAFF
DNA: TGTGCCACCAGCAGAGATATAGGGACGGGGGGCACTGAAGCTTTCTTT
size: once
J: TRBJ1-1
V: TRBV15
D: NA

CDR3: CASSQAVLTDTQYF
DNA: TGCGCCAGCAGCCAAGCGGTCCTCACAGATACGCAGTATTTT
size: NA
J: TRBJ2-3
V: TRBV4-3
D: NA

CDR3: CASSRDPGQDYEQYF
DNA: TGTGCCAGCAGCCGGGATCCGGGACAGGACTACGAGCAGTACTTC
size: NA
J: TRBJ2-7
V: TRBV4-2
D: TRBD1

CDR3: CASSDTSGPYNEQFF
DNA: TGTGCCAGCAGCGATACTAGCGGGCCTTACAATGAGCAGTTCTTC
size: NA
J: TRBJ2-1
V: TRBV5-6
D: TRBD2

CDR3: CASSVEGLPPRELFF
DNA: TGTGCCAGCAGCGTGGAAGGACTTCCCCCCCGGGAGCTGTTTTTT
size: NA
J: TRBJ2-2
V: TRBV9
D: NA

CDR3: CASSFNSQGDMNTEAFF
DNA: TGTGCCAGCAGCTTTAATAGTCAGGGGGACATGAACACTGAAGCTTTCTTT
size: NA
J: TRBJ1-1
V: TRBV7-9
D: TRBD1

CDR3: CASSEVFGSPNYEQYF
DNA: TGTGCCAGCAGTGAAGTCTTCGGGAGCCCAAACTACGAGCAGTACTTC
size: NA
J: TRBJ2-7
V: TRBV6-1
D: NA

CDR3: CASSSMGVQETQYF
DNA: TGTGCCAGCAGCTCGATGGGGGTCCAGGAGACCCAGTACTTC
size: NA
J: TRBJ2-5
V: TRBV9
D: NA

CDR3: CASSLQDLQETQYF
DNA: TGTGCCAGCAGTTTGCAGGACTTGCAAGAGACCCAGTACTTC
size: NA
J: TRBJ2-5
V: TRBV28
D: NA

CDR3: CASSPPPKVLEQYF
DNA: TGTGCCAGCAGCCCCCCACCCAAGGTTCTCGAGCAGTACTTC
size: NA
J: TRBJ2-7
V: TRBV28
D: NA

CDR3: CASSEPGQSISGANVLTF
DNA: TGTGCCAGCAGCGAACCGGGACAGTCAATCTCTGGGGCCAACGTCCTGACTTTC
size: NA
J: TRBJ2-6
V: TRBV7-9
D: TRBD1

CDR3: CASRQNIEYEQYF
DNA: TGTGCCAGCAGACAGAATATTGAGTACGAGCAGTACTTC
size: NA
J: TRBJ2-7
V: TRBV6-1
D: NA

CDR3: CASSQGAGYSYEQYF
DNA: TGCGCCAGCAGCCAAGGGGCAGGTTACTCCTACGAGCAGTACTTC
size: NA
J: TRBJ2-7
V: TRBV4-1
D: NA

CDR3: CASSLVWPEPVAFF
DNA: TGTGCCAGCAGCTTAGTTTGGCCGGAGCCCGTAGCTTTCTTT
size: once
J: TRBJ1-1
V: TRBV7-2
D: NA

CDR3: CASSLVVSGAHYGYTF
DNA: TGTGCCAGCAGCTTAGTGGTCTCCGGGGCGCACTATGGCTACACCTTC
size: once
J: TRBJ1-2
V: TRBV7-9
D: NA

CDR3: CASSVGAANYGYTF
DNA: TGTGCCAGCAGCGTAGGTGCAGCTAACTATGGCTACACCTTC
size: NA
J: TRBJ1-2
V: TRBV9
D: NA